What follows describes a single TCR beta chain. Its cognate antigen has yet to be identified. Qualities for individual bases were not recorded, and no much larger clone is one base off. The CDR3 covers 16 residues, taking in both the cysteine and the phenylalanine. Only CDR3 DNA remains: 48 bases, in frame from the first base. Trimming removed 6 bases from V and 9 bases from J; the gene matches leave 16 bases unexplained. The germline V gene supplies CDR1 SQVTM and CDR2 ANQGSEA. Healthy HIV-negative adults with no recently reported acute infections or vaccinations were included as donors. Every donor was a Caucasian adult living in Nashville, Tennessee, USA. Magnetic negative selection was used to enrich CD4+ T cells, after which naive cells were positively selected on CD45RA and the negative fraction became the memory subset. Blood was obtained by leukapheresis, after which PBMCs were separated by Ficoll-Histopaque density gradient centrifugation and cryopreserved in liquid nitrogen vapor phase. Purity and quantity of every magnetically sorted T cell population were checked by analytical flow cytometry. Genomic DNA was isolated from each sorted fraction and quantified by UV absorbance on a Nanodrop 2000c.

These data are taken from a study of shared clonotypes between healthy human individuals (dated by TCRdb to about 2020). As for the study more broadly: The cohort included a few men and a couple of women between 18 and 49 years of age. For each donor, three plates each were used for CD4 naive and CD4 memory, two plates were used for CD8 naive, and one plate was used for CD8 memory. The study deeply sequenced blood TCR repertoires of five healthy adults to estimate repertoire size and the extent of clonotype sharing between individuals. Different laboratories and diverse techniques were used to prepare libraries and sequence TCR repertoires, to increase sequencing depth and limit assay-specific biases. Between about 0.94 and 8.9 billion PBMCs per donor were obtained by leukapheresis. Here is what the overall study found, with its caveats: Sampling was restricted to blood, and TCR repertoires in tissue are likely to differ from TCR repertoires in blood. Naive subsets generally had larger estimated clonotype richness than memory subsets did. Pairwise subsampling indicated that sequencing depth was expected to affect the degree of clonotype sharing among donors. Because the study included only a small number of donors, the genetic and exposure-history diversity represented was limited. Sharing across a few donors was observed for 5% to 6.5% of naive CD4, 3% to 3.5% of naive CD8, around 2.5% of memory CD4, and approximately 0.41% of memory CD8 clonotypes. Clonotypes shared by all four sorted-subset donors showed higher generation probabilities than non-shared clonotypes. Rarefaction of sorted-subset datasets indicated incomplete sequencing despite the large sequencing depth.

Using the deep immunoSEQ assay, TCR CDR3 regions were amplified from genomic DNA by multiplex PCR. Extracted genomic DNA from each cell subset was spread evenly across all wells of several immunoSEQ 96-well plates, with each plate serving as a replicate. For sorted subsets, each replicate PCR was loaded with approximately 0.2 ug genomic DNA, equivalent to 30,000 to 35,000 T cell genomes. Purified libraries were quantified with a Qubit 3.0 fluorometer, sized on a Bioanalyzer 2100, and re-quantified with the KAPA Library Quantification kit. Every immunoSEQ 96-well plate was sequenced on a separate single-read 150-cycle Illumina NextSeq 550 flow cell. The authors' analysis ran thus. Because the immunoSEQ output held only junctional sequences and lacked quality scores, the filtering could not match the filtering applied to full-length reads. Sequences were annotated with PyIR, a Python wrapper for IgBLAST v1.9, and V/J genes and CDR3 were assigned using IMGT germline references. Reads with weak V/J assignments (E-value above 1e-6), missing CDR3, stop codons, out-of-frame junctions, or ambiguous translated residues were removed. V3J clonotypes were defined as sequences sharing the same inferred V gene, J gene, and CDR3 amino acid sequence. Percentage overlap between repertoires was computed as shared unique clonotypes divided by the size of the smaller repertoire. RTK rarefaction, the Chao1 estimator, and Recon v2.1 estimates of unobserved clonotypes were used to assess repertoire richness. For all TCRbeta clonotypes obtained by the gDNA method from four donors, generation probabilities were computed with OLGA. This is the immuneACCESS table as TCRdb keeps it, with only in-frame sequences that have V and J called. A part of the clones is gone; compared with another copy, unresolved V genes explain less than half, and the rest is unexplained. That table furnishes V, J and clone size, whereas the DNA furnished D and trimming. Present in this sample are under 2.5 million clones, roughly 92% of which were seen just once. More than 0.35% of the sample comes from the top ten.

The chain employs TRBV29-1 and TRBJ2-7, with 14 bases aligning to TRBD2. The sequenced material came from naive CD4+ T cells from PBMCs. The cell subset or site tag for this specimen amounts to: CD45RA+ positively selected. The receptor was derived from a man younger than 35 in good health. Some clones in this sample may be carry-over from other donors' samples. The CDR3 amino acid sequence is: CSVQGMTSGRAQAQYF. The DNA sequence is as follows: TGCAGCGTGCAAGGGATGACTAGCGGGAGGGCCCAGGCGCAGTACTTC.